The clone carrying this T cell receptor beta chain appeared a few times. Antigen: not known. The sample is drawn from a study of cytomegalovirus exposure and HLA in healthy donors. The wider study: Most donors, just over 80% of some 400 genotyped, fell in the Caucasian-associated ancestry cluster. Findings of the study overall: Immune exposure was documented only through CMV serostatus.

Researchers ran the PCR with 60 Vbeta and 13 Jbeta primers. Clones were read by immunoSEQ multiplex PCR, and TCRdb kept only the in-frame ones, dropping some. The repertoire includes around 120,000 clones, about 83% of them detected once, and 3.4% sits in the top ten. The receptor's source is a man aged 25 to 40 in good health and CMV-seronegative. Sequenced material: PBMCs.

Here the CDR3 reads CASSSLAGSDTQYF. For the CDR3, the DNA is TGTGCCAGCAGCTCACTAGCGGGGTCAGATACGCAGTATTTT. The chain is built from TRBV9 and TRBJ2-3; TRBD2 matches 10 bases. Trimming at V came to 4 bases and at J to 4 bases, leaving 3 bases not matched to a gene. The CDR3 consists of 14 residues. Germline V lookup: CDR1 SGDLS, CDR2 YYNGEE.